A selection of T cell receptor beta chains follows, all from one sample in a study of control samples from healthy donors and cancer patients. Libraries were prepared by immunoSEQ multiplex PCR; TCRdb keeps only in-frame clonotypes and omits some of them. The table shows approximately 94,000 clones, with approximately 90% occurring only once. Material for sequencing was blood. The receptors shown here come from a woman in her 30s in good health. Both conserved end residues are part of each CDR3. D genes are given only for firm matches. A clone size is listed for some rows: how often the clone was seen (once, few, many), or a class if it is expanded.

TRBV20-1,NA,TRBJ1-1,13,once,CSASGWENTEAFF,TGCAGTGCTAGTGGGTGGGAGAACACTGAAGCTTTCTTT
TRBV5-5,TRBD2,TRBJ2-1,16,NA,CASSLDPGRAYNEQFF,TGTGCCAGCAGCTTGGATCCCGGGAGGGCCTACAATGAGCAGTTCTTC
TRBV10-2,TRBD2,TRBJ2-1,18,NA,CASSESRLAVDSYNEQFF,TGCGCCAGCAGTGAATCTAGACTAGCGGTGGACTCCTACAATGAGCAGTTCTTC
TRBV4-1,NA,TRBJ2-2,15,medium-sized,CASSQEKQNTGELFF,TGCGCCAGCAGCCAAGAAAAACAGAACACCGGGGAGCTGTTTTTT
TRBV3-1/TRBV3-2,NA,TRBJ2-3,14,NA,CASSYPGNTDTQYF,TGTGCCAGCAGCTATCCCGGGAACACAGATACGCAGTATTTT
TRBV4-2,TRBD2,TRBJ2-3,16,NA,CASSQGLAGAGDTQYF,TGTGCCAGCAGCCAAGGCCTAGCGGGGGCGGGGGATACGCAGTATTTT
TRBV29-1,NA,TRBJ1-2,14,NA,CSVESKGGLYGYTF,TGCAGCGTTGAGTCTAAGGGGGGCCTTTATGGCTACACCTTC
TRBV5-6,NA,TRBJ2-5,14,NA,CASSPTPTQETQYF,TGTGCCAGCAGCCCGACCCCGACCCAAGAGACCCAGTACTTC
TRBV27,NA,TRBJ2-7,14,NA,CASSFGQRTYEQYF,TGTGCCAGCAGTTTCGGACAGCGAACCTACGAGCAGTACTTC
TRBV19,TRBD1,TRBJ1-2,15,once,CASSMVDRGSGGYTF,TGTGCCAGTAGTATGGTGGACAGGGGATCGGGCGGCTACACCTTC
TRBV10-2,NA,TRBJ1-3,15,once,CASSEELYSGNTIYF,TGCGCCAGCAGTGAGGAGCTTTACTCTGGAAACACCATATATTTT
TRBV30,NA,TRBJ1-5,13,once,CAWNPDYNQPQHF,TGTGCCTGGAATCCTGATTACAATCAGCCCCAGCATTTT
TRBV13,NA,TRBJ1-1,12,NA,CASSLEDTEAFF,TGTGCCAGCAGCTTAGAGGACACTGAAGCTTTCTTT
TRBV19,TRBD2,TRBJ2-1,15,once,CASSIVLAGTDEQFF,TGTGCCAGTAGTATTGTCCTAGCGGGAACCGATGAGCAGTTCTTC
TRBV7-9,TRBD1,TRBJ1-4,15,NA,CASSLTGQGNEKLFF,TGTGCCAGCAGCTTAACGGGACAGGGTAATGAAAAACTGTTTTTT
TRBV18,TRBD1,TRBJ1-2,17,NA,CASSFRDRGLTNYGYTF,TGTGCCAGCTCATTCCGGGACAGGGGTCTCACTAACTATGGCTACACCTTC
TRBV5-4,TRBD1,TRBJ2-7,14,NA,CASSPVGQAYEQYF,TGTGCCAGCTCACCTGTGGGACAGGCGTACGAGCAGTACTTC
TRBV27,TRBD1,TRBJ1-5,18,once,CASSLRWLGQGINQPQHF,TGTGCCAGCAGTTTACGGTGGTTGGGACAGGGGATCAATCAGCCCCAGCATTTT
TRBV3-1/TRBV3-2,NA,TRBJ1-1,14,NA,CASSQGTVNTEAFF,TGTGCCAGCAGTCAAGGGACCGTGAACACTGAAGCTTTCTTT
TRBV7-9,TRBD2,TRBJ2-7,13,once,CASSFSGGYEQYF,TGTGCCAGCAGCTTCTCGGGAGGCTACGAGCAGTACTTC
TRBV5-1,NA,TRBJ1-2,15,NA,CASSPSLGSINGYTF,TGCGCCAGCAGCCCCTCTCTCGGATCTATTAATGGCTACACCTTC
TRBV10-2,NA,TRBJ1-2,12,few,CASGADSYGYTF,TGCGCCAGCGGAGCGGACTCCTATGGCTACACCTTC
TRBV20-1,NA,TRBJ1-5,13,NA,CSASREANQPQHF,TGCAGTGCTAGTCGGGAGGCCAATCAGCCCCAGCATTTT
TRBV7-8,TRBD1,TRBJ1-5,15,NA,CASSKRTGVNQPQHF,TGTGCCAGCAGCAAAAGGACAGGGGTAAATCAGCCCCAGCATTTT
TRBV7-2,NA,TRBJ2-3,15,NA,CASRQRGLSTDTQYF,TGTGCCAGCCGGCAACGGGGCCTAAGCACAGATACGCAGTATTTT
TRBV28,NA,TRBJ2-3,17,NA,CASSWSYSLTYTDTQYF,TGTGCCAGCAGTTGGTCCTACTCCCTCACCTACACAGATACGCAGTATTTT
TRBV6-5,NA,TRBJ2-5,13,NA,CASSLRVRETQYF,TGTGCCAGCAGCCTAAGGGTAAGGGAGACCCAGTACTTC
TRBV5-6,TRBD2,TRBJ2-3,16,NA,CASSLGFSGSTDTQYF,TGTGCCAGCAGCTTGGGGTTTAGCGGGAGCACAGATACGCAGTATTTT
TRBV28,TRBD1,TRBJ1-5,14,NA,CASSKQGAGQPQHF,TGTGCCAGCAGCAAACAGGGGGCAGGTCAGCCCCAGCATTTT
TRBV6-5,NA,TRBJ1-5,13,NA,CASRRTDNQPQHF,TGTGCCAGCAGAAGGACGGACAATCAGCCCCAGCATTTT
TRBV7-2,TRBD1,TRBJ2-1,15,NA,CASSFSWTGVNEQFF,TGTGCCAGCAGCTTTTCCTGGACAGGTGTCAATGAGCAGTTCTTC
TRBV14,NA,TRBJ2-1,12,NA,CASRSGVNEQFF,TGTGCCAGCAGATCGGGGGTCAATGAGCAGTTCTTC
TRBV6-5,NA,TRBJ1-5,13,NA,CASSPGVYQPQHF,TGTGCCAGCAGTCCAGGGGTGTATCAGCCCCAGCATTTT